This T cell receptor beta chain was sequenced for a study of Graves' ophthalmopathy and Graves' hyperthyroidism. Background on the study: Peripheral blood was gathered at first diagnosis, ahead of any treatment whatsoever. Study-wide findings and caveats: In blood appeared most of the expanded thyroid clonotypes whose frequency exceeded 0.001. The model's ophthalmopathy progression predictions had less than 71% sensitivity and just under 75% specificity.

Remarks on this clonotype: Its specificity is not known.

With a duration under 3 months, ophthalmopathy in the donors showed moderate-to-severe activity, CAS ≥3 and NOSPECS ≥4. RNA served as the template for amplifying TCR beta CDR3 regions. Scientists carried out first-round RT-PCR using HTBI primers and then a second-round multiplex PCR. One entry per CDR3 protein, called by TCRdb with MiXCR from the multiplex PCR reads. This sample yields hundreds of thousands of distinct CDR3 sequences, of which under 50% are seen a single time; about 3.3% belongs to the top ten. The clonotype was recovered from an adult man with Graves' ophthalmopathy. The sequenced sample consisted of peripheral blood.

The CDR3 here is CSAPYTPRTTGELFF. Written as DNA, the CDR3 is TGCAGTGCTCCTTATACACCCCGAACCACCGGGGAGCTGTTTTTT. The rearrangement joins TRBV20-1 to TRBJ2-2; D gene unclear. V was pared by 5 bases and J by 4 bases, with 17 bases between. This CDR3 contains 15 residues. Germline lookup yields CDR1 DFQATT and CDR2 SNEGSKA (reference sequence).